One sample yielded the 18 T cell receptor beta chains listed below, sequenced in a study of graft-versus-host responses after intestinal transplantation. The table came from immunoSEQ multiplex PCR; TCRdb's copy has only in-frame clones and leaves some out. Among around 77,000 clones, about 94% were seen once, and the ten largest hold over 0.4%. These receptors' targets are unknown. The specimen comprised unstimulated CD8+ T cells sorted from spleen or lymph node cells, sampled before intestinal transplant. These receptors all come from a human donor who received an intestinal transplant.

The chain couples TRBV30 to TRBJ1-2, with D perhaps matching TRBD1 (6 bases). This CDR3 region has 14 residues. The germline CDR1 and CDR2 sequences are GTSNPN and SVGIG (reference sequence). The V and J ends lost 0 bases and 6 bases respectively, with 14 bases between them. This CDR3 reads CAWSVQAGDDGYTF. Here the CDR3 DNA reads TGTGCCTGGAGTGTACAGGCAGGGGATGATGGCTACACCTTC. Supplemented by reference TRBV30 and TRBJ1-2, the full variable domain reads SQTIHQWPATLVQPVGSPLSLECTVEGTSNPNLYWYRQAAGRGLQLLFYSVGIGQISSEVPQNLSASRPQDRQFILSSKKLLLSDSGFYLCAWSVQAGDDGYTFGSGTRLTVV.

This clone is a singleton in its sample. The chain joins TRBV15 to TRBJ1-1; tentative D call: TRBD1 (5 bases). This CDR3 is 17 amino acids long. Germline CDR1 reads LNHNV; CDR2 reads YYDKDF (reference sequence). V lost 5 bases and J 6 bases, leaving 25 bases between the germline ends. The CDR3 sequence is CATSPRLGPGQAAEAFF. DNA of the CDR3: TGTGCCACCAGCCCACGACTGGGACCGGGGCAAGCCGCTGAAGCTTTCTTT.

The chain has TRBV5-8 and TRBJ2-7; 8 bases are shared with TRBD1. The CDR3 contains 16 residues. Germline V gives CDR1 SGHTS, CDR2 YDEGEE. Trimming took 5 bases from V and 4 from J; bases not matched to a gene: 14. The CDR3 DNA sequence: TGTGCCAGCAGGCCCCAGATCGGGACAGGAATTTACGAGCAGTACTTC. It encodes CASRPQIGTGIYEQYF.

This chain's CDR3 is CASSAGNFYGYTF. The CDR3 DNA follows: TGTGCCAGCAGCGCGGGGAATTTCTATGGCTACACCTTC. The rearrangement links TRBV6-6 to TRBJ1-2; D remains ambiguous. Trimming took off 6 bases at V and 4 bases at J, with 12 bases between the two ends. This CDR3 region has 13 residues. CDR1 and CDR2 (germline): MNHNY, SVGAGI (reference sequence).

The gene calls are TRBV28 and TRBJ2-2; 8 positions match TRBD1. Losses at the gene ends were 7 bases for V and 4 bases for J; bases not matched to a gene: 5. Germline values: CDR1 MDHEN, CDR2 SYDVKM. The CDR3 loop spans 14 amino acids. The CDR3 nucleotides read TGTGCCAGCATGACAGGGGTGTCCACCGGGGAGCTGTTTTTT. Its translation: CASMTGVSTGELFF.

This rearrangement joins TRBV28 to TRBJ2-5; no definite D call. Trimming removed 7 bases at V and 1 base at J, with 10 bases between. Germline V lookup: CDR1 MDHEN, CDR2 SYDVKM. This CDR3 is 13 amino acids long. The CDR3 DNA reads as TGTGCCAGCACCTTGTCACCCCAAGAGACCCAGTACTTC. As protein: CASTLSPQETQYF.

CDR3 bases: TGTGCCAGTAGTATCAGGGGACGAGAGACCCAGTACTTC. This translates into CASSIRGRETQYF. The chain joins TRBV19 to TRBJ2-5; the D gene is possibly TRBD1 (6 bases). The CDR3 runs 13 residues. Germline V lookup: CDR1 LNHDA, CDR2 SQIVND (reference sequence). V was shortened by 3 bases and J by 4 bases, with 9 bases between the two germline ends.

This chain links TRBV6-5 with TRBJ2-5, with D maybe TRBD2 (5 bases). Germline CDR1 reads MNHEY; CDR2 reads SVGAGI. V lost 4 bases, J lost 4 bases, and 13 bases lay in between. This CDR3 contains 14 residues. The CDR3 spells CASSLGASLETQYF. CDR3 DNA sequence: TGTGCCAGCAGTTTAGGTGCTAGCCTAGAGACCCAGTACTTC.

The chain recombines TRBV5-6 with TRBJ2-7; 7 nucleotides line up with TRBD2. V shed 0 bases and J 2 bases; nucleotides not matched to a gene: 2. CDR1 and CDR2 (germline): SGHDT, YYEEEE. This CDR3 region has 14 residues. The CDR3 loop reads CASSLVGGAYEQYF. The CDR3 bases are TGTGCCAGCAGCTTGGTGGGAGGGGCCTACGAGCAGTACTTC.

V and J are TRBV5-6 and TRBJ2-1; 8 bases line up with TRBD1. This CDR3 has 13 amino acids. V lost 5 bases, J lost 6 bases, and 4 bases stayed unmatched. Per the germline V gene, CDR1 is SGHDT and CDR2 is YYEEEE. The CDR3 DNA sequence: TGTGCCAGCAGTTTGACAGGGGCCAATGAGCAGTTCTTC. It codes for CASSLTGANEQFF.

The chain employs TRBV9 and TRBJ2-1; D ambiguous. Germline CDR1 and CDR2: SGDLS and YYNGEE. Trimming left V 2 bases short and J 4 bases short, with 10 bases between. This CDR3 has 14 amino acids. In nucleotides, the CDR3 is TGTGCCAGCAGCGTTGGTGGCCGTTACAATGAGCAGTTCTTC. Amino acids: CASSVGGRYNEQFF.

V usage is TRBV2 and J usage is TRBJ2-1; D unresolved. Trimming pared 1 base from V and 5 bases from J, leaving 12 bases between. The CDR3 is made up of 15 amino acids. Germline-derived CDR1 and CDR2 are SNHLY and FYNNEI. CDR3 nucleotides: TGTGCCAGCAGTGAAGGAGGCTCCCCAGACAATGAGCAGTTCTTC. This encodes CASSEGGSPDNEQFF.

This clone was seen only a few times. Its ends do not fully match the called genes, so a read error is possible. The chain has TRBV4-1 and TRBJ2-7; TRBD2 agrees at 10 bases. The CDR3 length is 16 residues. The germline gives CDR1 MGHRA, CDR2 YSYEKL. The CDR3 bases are TGTGCCAGCAGCCAAGAACTACTAGCGGGATCGTACGAGCAGTACTTC. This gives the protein CASSQELLAGSYEQYF.

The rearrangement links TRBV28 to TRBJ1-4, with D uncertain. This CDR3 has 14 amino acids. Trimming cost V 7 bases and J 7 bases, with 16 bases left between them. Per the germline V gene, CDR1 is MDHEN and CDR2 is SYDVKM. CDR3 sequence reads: CASNSPSGGEKLFF. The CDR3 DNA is TGTGCCAGCAACTCCCCCTCGGGAGGTGAAAAACTGTTTTTT.

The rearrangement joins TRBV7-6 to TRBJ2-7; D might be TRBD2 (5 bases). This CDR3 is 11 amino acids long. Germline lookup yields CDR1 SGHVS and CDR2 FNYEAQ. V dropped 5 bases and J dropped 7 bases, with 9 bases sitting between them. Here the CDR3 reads CASSDGGEQYF. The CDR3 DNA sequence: TGTGCCAGCAGCGATGGAGGAGAGCAGTACTTC.

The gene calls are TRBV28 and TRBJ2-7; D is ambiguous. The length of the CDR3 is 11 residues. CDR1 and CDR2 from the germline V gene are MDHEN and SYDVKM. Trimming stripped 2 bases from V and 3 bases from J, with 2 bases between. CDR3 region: CASSLIYEQYF. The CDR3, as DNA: TGTGCCAGCAGTTTAATCTACGAGCAGTACTTC.

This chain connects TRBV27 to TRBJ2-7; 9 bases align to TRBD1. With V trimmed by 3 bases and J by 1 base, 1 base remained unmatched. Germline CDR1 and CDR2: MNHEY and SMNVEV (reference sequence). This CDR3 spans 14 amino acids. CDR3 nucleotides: TGTGCCAGCAGTTTGGGACAGGGATCCTACGAGCAGTACTTC. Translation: CASSLGQGSYEQYF.

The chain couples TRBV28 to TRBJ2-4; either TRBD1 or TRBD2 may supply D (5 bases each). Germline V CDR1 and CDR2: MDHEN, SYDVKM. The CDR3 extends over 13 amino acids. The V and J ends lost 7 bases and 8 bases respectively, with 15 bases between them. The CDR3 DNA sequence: TGTGCCAGCACCCAAGGCATGGGGGACATTCAGTACTTC. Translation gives CASTQGMGDIQYF.